Presented here are 18 T cell receptor beta chains from one specimen sequenced in a study of shared clonotypes between healthy human individuals. The table came from immunoSEQ multiplex PCR; TCRdb's copy has only in-frame clones and leaves some out. The sample contains some 2.1 million clones, 85% to 95% of which appear only once. Positively selected for CCR7, the CD45RO-negative cells used as naive CD8 cells excluded terminally differentiated effector memory CD45RA+ cells. Source material: naive CD8+ T cells sorted from blood. The receptors here all came from a man aged 18 to 30 in good health.

The rearrangement links TRBV7-2 to TRBJ2-3; 9 nucleotides align to TRBD2. CDR1 and CDR2 from the germline V gene are SGHTA and FQGNSA. Trimming removed 1 base from V and 8 bases from J; junction bases left unmatched: 7. This CDR3 comprises 15 residues. CDR3 protein: CASSLELAGRATQYF. Here the CDR3 DNA reads TGTGCCAGCAGCTTAGAGCTAGCGGGGAGAGCTACGCAGTATTTT.

With respect to this clone: The junction departs from germline at one end; a sequencing error may be responsible. The CDR3 here is CASSLDLYNEQFF. Written as DNA, the CDR3 is TGTGCTAGCAGCTTAGACTTGTACAATGAGCAGTTCTTC. The chain uses TRBV7-7 and TRBJ2-1; D call uncertain. The CDR3 covers 13 residues. Germline lookup yields CDR1 SSHAT and CDR2 FNYEAQ (reference sequence).

The chain links TRBV6-4 to TRBJ2-7; a weak D match, TRBD2 (6 bases). V gave up 2 bases and J gave up 1 base, with 15 bases separating them. The germline CDR1 and CDR2 sequences are MRHNA and SNTAGT. The CDR3 has 16 amino acids. The CDR3 region has the DNA TGTGCCAGCAGTGACGATGAGGGAGGCCGTTCCTACGAGCAGTACTTC. It yields the protein CASSDDEGGRSYEQYF.

This chain links TRBV10-2 with TRBJ2-5; D is unresolved. V was shortened by 0 bases and J by 2 bases, with 7 bases between the two germline ends. The V gene's germline CDR1 is WSHSY and CDR2 SAAADI. This CDR3 contains 14 residues. The DNA for the CDR3 is TGCGCCAGCAGTGAGTCCCACAGTCAAGAGACCCAGTACTTC. It yields the protein CASSESHSQETQYF.

The rearrangement uses TRBV7-2 and TRBJ2-1; D is possibly TRBD1 (5 bases). Trimming removed 3 bases from V and 10 bases from J, with 16 bases in between. The germline CDR1 and CDR2 sequences are SGHTA and FQGNSA. The CDR3 has 14 residues. The CDR3 bases are TGTGCCAGCAGCTTTATCCAGGGCGTCGTGGAGCAGTTCTTC. It is translated as CASSFIQGVVEQFF.

V usage is TRBV19 and J usage is TRBJ2-5; 7 bases align to TRBD1. Germline V gene sequence: CDR1 LNHDA, CDR2 SQIVND (reference sequence). This CDR3 has 14 residues. J gave up 6 bases and V 8 bases, and 12 bases lay outside the gene matches. The CDR3 nucleotides read TGTGCCAGTGGGGACAGTCTTGGGGAAAAGACCCAGTACTTC. Translation: CASGDSLGEKTQYF.

This clone was detected only once. This chain uses TRBV28 with TRBJ2-5, with TRBD2 matching over 11 bases. The CDR3 covers 16 residues. Per germline, CDR1 MDHEN and CDR2 SYDVKM. Germline trimming cut 6 bases from V and 2 bases from J; bases unmatched to any gene: 8. CDR3 sequence reads: CASSTRGLAEQETQYF. The DNA of the CDR3 is TGTGCCAGCAGCACCCGGGGACTAGCGGAACAAGAGACCCAGTACTTC.

The chain joins TRBV9 to TRBJ1-2; D uncertain. The germline V gene has CDR1 SGDLS and CDR2 YYNGEE. With 4 bases removed from V and 4 bases from J, the gap between germline ends came to 8 bases. The CDR3 runs to 12 residues. Here the CDR3 reads CASSSAGYGYTF. For the CDR3, the DNA is TGTGCCAGCAGCTCAGCGGGCTATGGCTACACCTTC.

This chain uses TRBV7-9 with TRBJ1-5, with TRBD1 as a possible D gene (5 bases). The CDR3 contains 12 residues. The germline gives CDR1 SEHNR, CDR2 FQNEAQ (reference sequence). The ends were cut back, 3 bases at V and 5 bases at J, with 5 bases in the middle. CDR3 sequence: CASSFRDQPQHF. The CDR3 nucleotides read TGTGCCAGCAGCTTCAGGGATCAGCCCCAGCATTTT.

This clone occurred once. This sample also contains other DNA sequences that code for the same CDR3. The chain joins TRBV7-9 to TRBJ2-7; D possibly uses TRBD1 or TRBD2 (5 bases each). The length of the CDR3 is 15 residues. From germline, CDR1 is SEHNR and CDR2 FQNEAQ (reference sequence). Trimming cost V 1 base and J 0 bases, with 10 bases left between them. CDR3 coding DNA: TGTGCCAGCAGCTTAGGACCGGGACCCTCCTACGAGCAGTACTTC. Translated, it gives CASSLGPGPSYEQYF.

This clone turned up a few times. Other DNA sequences in the sample encode the same CDR3. The chain links TRBV7-9 to TRBJ2-7, with unresolved D. Germline V lookup: CDR1 SEHNR, CDR2 FQNEAQ (reference sequence). This CDR3 has 11 amino acids. Trimming removed 1 base from V and 5 bases from J, with 3 bases in between. As DNA, the CDR3 is TGTGCCAGCAGCTTAGGCGACGAGCAGTACTTC. This gives the protein CASSLGDEQYF.

This rearrangement joins TRBV12-5 to TRBJ1-2, with D perhaps TRBD1 (6 bases). The CDR3 is made up of 13 amino acids. Looked up from germline, CDR1 is LGHNT and CDR2 is FRNRAP. Trimming took 6 bases from V and 4 from J, leaving 12 bases between them. The CDR3 loop reads CASGGTGFYGYTF. The DNA for the CDR3 is TGTGCTAGTGGGGGAACAGGGTTCTATGGCTACACCTTC.

This clone has only one observation. V gene TRBV5-4 combines with J gene TRBJ2-7; 7 bases map to TRBD1. CDR1 is SGHNT and CDR2 is YYREEE in the germline V gene (reference sequence). V shed 4 bases, J shed 3 bases, and the junction held 4 bases outside the gene matches. There are 13 residues in the CDR3. The CDR3 protein is CASSPRQGYEQYF. Written as DNA, the CDR3 is TGTGCCAGCAGCCCCCGACAGGGCTACGAGCAGTACTTC.

The chain carries TRBV2 and TRBJ2-7, with TRBD1 matching over 9 bases. This CDR3 comprises 14 residues. Germline V gene lookup returns CDR1 SNHLY and CDR2 FYNNEI. Trimming at V came to 6 bases and at J to 3 bases, leaving 6 bases not matched to a gene. The CDR3 nucleotides read TGTGCCAGCAGCGGGACAGGGCGCTACTACGAGCAGTACTTC. This codes for CASSGTGRYYEQYF.

The V gene is TRBV5-6, the J gene TRBJ2-1; 7 bases map to TRBD2. The trim removed 0 bases at V and 6 bases at J, leaving 3 bases unmatched. The CDR3 length is 14 residues. Per germline, CDR1 SGHDT and CDR2 YYEEEE. This CDR3 is CASSLEASGNEQFF. The CDR3 coding sequence is TGTGCCAGCAGCTTGGAGGCTAGCGGCAATGAGCAGTTCTTC.

The rearrangement uses TRBV6-5 and TRBJ2-3; D may match TRBD1 or TRBD2 (5 bases each). Germline lookup yields CDR1 MNHEY and CDR2 SVGAGI. The CDR3 is 15 residues long. The V end was cut by 0 bases, the J end by 4 bases, with 11 bases between. CDR3 sequence (DNA): TGTGCCAGCAGTTACTCCGAGGGGTGGCCAGATACGCAGTATTTT. It translates to CASSYSEGWPDTQYF.

The chain recombines TRBV10-3 with TRBJ1-2; the D is unclear. Germline CDR1 is ENHRY and CDR2 is SYGVKD. The V and J ends lost 6 bases and 3 bases respectively, with 14 bases between them. The CDR3 sequence is 14 residues long. The CDR3 here is CAIRVGSEDYGYTF. In nucleotides, the CDR3 is TGTGCCATCAGGGTGGGGTCAGAAGACTATGGCTACACCTTC.

A word on this clone: Other DNA sequences in this sample translate to the same CDR3. The gene calls are TRBV4-1 and TRBJ1-3; D is undetermined. Germline lookup yields CDR1 MGHRA and CDR2 YSYEKL. V was pared by 0 bases and J by 3 bases, with 6 bases between. This CDR3 contains 14 residues. The CDR3 nucleotides are TGCGCCAGCAGCCAAGATATAAGTGGAAACACCATATATTTT. Translated, it gives CASSQDISGNTIYF.